Listed below are T cell receptor beta chains from one sample, sequenced in a study of radiotherapy plus CTLA-4 blockade in lung cancer. Data came from immunoSEQ multiplex PCR; TCRdb stores just in-frame clones and leaves some out. The repertoire holds roughly 90,000 clones, with more than 60% as singletons. The sample consisted of peripheral blood, taken from a patient treated with radiotherapy plus ipilimumab. The receptor source for this set is a human donor with non-small cell lung cancer who had a partial response to radiotherapy plus ipilimumab. Some clones in this sample may be carry-over from other donors' samples. Each CDR3 is given with its conserved first and last residue. The order of the fields is clone size, D gene, J gene, CDR3 length, V gene, CDR3 DNA, CDR3 protein. D genes are given only for firm matches. Clone size is stated in some rows and not others, as once, few, many or a class when expanded.

. TRBD1 TRBJ2-7 16 TRBV7-2 TGTGCCAGCAGCTCGATCTGGACAGGGGGCTCGTACGAGCAGTACTTC CASSSIWTGGSYEQYF
. TRBD1 TRBJ2-7 15 TRBV6-5 TGTGCCAGCAGTGGCCGGGACAGGGCCTGGGGCGAGCAGTACTTC CASSGRDRAWGEQYF
few . TRBJ1-3 15 TRBV6-1 TGTGCCAGCAGTCGCGACAGCCTCTCTGGAAACACCATATATTTT CASSRDSLSGNTIYF
. TRBD1 TRBJ2-7 13 TRBV5-6 TGTGCCAGCACCCGGGACAGGGACCACGAGCAGTACTTC CASTRDRDHEQYF
. TRBD1 TRBJ1-6 15 TRBV28 TGTGCCAGCAGTTCCCGGACAGGAGCCTCTTCACCCCTCCACTTT CASSSRTGASSPLHF
. TRBD1 TRBJ1-2 15 TRBV7-2 TGTGCCAGCAGCTCTCCGGGACAGGGGAACTATGGCTACACCTTC CASSSPGQGNYGYTF
. TRBD1 TRBJ1-1 12 TRBV29-1 TGCAGCACAGGGGGGCTTTACACTGAAGCTTTCTTT CSTGGLYTEAFF
. TRBD1 TRBJ2-5 15 TRBV28 TGTGCCAGCAGTTCGACAGGGGGCGGGAAAGAGACCCAGTACTTC CASSSTGGGKETQYF
. TRBD1 TRBJ1-3 14 TRBV6-1 TGTGCCAGCAGTAGGACAGGGGCTGGAAACACCATATATTTT CASSRTGAGNTIYF
few . TRBJ1-5 13 TRBV19 TGTGCCAGTAGTGTAAACGGGGATCAGCCCCAGCATTTT CASSVNGDQPQHF
. . TRBJ2-7 14 TRBV6-5 TGTGCCAGCAGTATTCCCCCAGGTAACTACGAGCAGTACTTC CASSIPPGNYEQYF
. TRBD1 TRBJ1-2 17 TRBV7-9 TGTGCCAGCAGCTCCAAACCCTCGACAGGGGTTATGCGGGGCTACACCTTC CASSSKPSTGVMRGYTF
. . TRBJ1-5 15 TRBV18 TGTGCCAGCTCACCACAGGGGGGGATGGATCAGCCCCAGCATTTT CASSPQGGMDQPQHF
. . TRBJ2-1 16 TRBV4-3 TGCGCCAGCAGCCAAACCCCGGGACACCTATACATTGAGCAGTTCTTC CASSQTPGHLYIEQFF
. TRBD2 TRBJ2-7 15 TRBV5-1 TGCGCCAGCAGCTTGGCCCGGGGGGGGGTAGACGAGCAGTACTTC CASSLARGGVDEQYF
few . TRBJ1-5 14 TRBV2 TGTGCCACCGCCTCGACAGGACAAGGGAAGCCCCAGCATTTT CATASTGQGKPQHF
. . TRBJ1-1 14 TRBV27 TGTGCCAGCAGTTTATTCTCGAGCGGCGTAGCCGCTTTCTTT CASSLFSSGVAAFF
few . TRBJ1-4 20 TRBV5-1 TGCGCCAGAGGAACGGCCAGTACCAAAACTTTAAATCAGGCTGAGGAAAAACTGTTTTTT CARGTASTKTLNQAEEKLFF
. . TRBJ2-7 14 TRBV5-5 TGTGCCAGCAGCTGGGCCCCAGGGACCTACGAGCAGTACTTC CASSWAPGTYEQYF
. . TRBJ2-1 16 TRBV18 TGTGCCAGCTCACCGGGGACTCAAGCTCGAGACAATGAGCAGTTCTTC CASSPGTQARDNEQFF
. . TRBJ2-4 15 TRBV7-2 TGTGCCAGCAGCCGGGAGGGGGCCGCCGGGGGAATTCAGTACTTC CASSREGAAGGIQYF
. . TRBJ1-2 16 TRBV18 TGTGCCAGCTCCCCCTCGGATTCGGGATGGAGGGATGGCTACACCTTC CASSPSDSGWRDGYTF
. TRBD2 TRBJ2-2 15 TRBV11-3 TGTGCCACAACCCGGGGGGGGCGAGGCACCGGGGAGCTGTTTTTT CATTRGGRGTGELFF
. . TRBJ1-1 15 TRBV28 TGTGCCAGCAGTACCGATGGGGGGTCGAACACTGAAGCTTTCTTT CASSTDGGSNTEAFF
. . TRBJ2-5 12 TRBV5-1 TGCGCCAGCAGCTCACTTCCGGAGACCCAGTACTTC CASSSLPETQYF
. TRBD1 TRBJ2-3 14 TRBV7-3 TGTGCCAGCTCGAAACAGGGGGTACTAGATACGCAGTATTTT CASSKQGVLDTQYF
. TRBD2 TRBJ2-2 18 TRBV4-1 TGCGCCAGCAGCCAAAAGAGGGGACTAGCGGGGTTCACCGGGGAGCTGTTTTTT CASSQKRGLAGFTGELFF
. TRBD2 TRBJ2-5 17 TRBV10-2 TGCGCCAGCAGTGAGCCTTTGGGACTAGGTATAGGGGGGACCCAGTACTTC CASSEPLGLGIGGTQYF
. TRBD1 TRBJ2-7 15 TRBV7-2 TGTGCCAGCAGCCGTGGACAGGGGGCGATTAGCGAGCAGTACTTC CASSRGQGAISEQYF
. TRBD1 TRBJ1-6 15 TRBV9 TGTGCCAGCAGCGTAGGGACAGGGATAAGGGCACCCCTCCACTTT CASSVGTGIRAPLHF
few TRBD1 TRBJ1-1 16 TRBV10-3 TGTGCCATCAGTGAGTCGGGGACAGGGACGGACACTGAAGCTTTCTTT CAISESGTGTDTEAFF
. TRBD1 TRBJ1-5 16 TRBV6-1 TGTGCCAGCAGTGCCCGGACAGGGGGGAGCAATCAGCCCCAGCATTTT CASSARTGGSNQPQHF
. TRBD1 TRBJ2-5 13 TRBV28 TGTGCCACCGGGGACAGGGCTCAAGAGACCCAGTACTTC CATGDRAQETQYF
few . TRBJ1-6 14 TRBV7-9 TGTGCCAGCAGCGCAGGGTTCTATAATTCACCCCTCCACTTT CASSAGFYNSPLHF
. . TRBJ2-7 12 TRBV14 TGTGCCAGCAGCCAAGGCGCCTACGAGCAGTACTTC CASSQGAYEQYF
. TRBD1 TRBJ2-1 19 TRBV4-1 TGCGCCAGCAGCCAGGCGTCAGGGGGCTCTCTTGGGGGCTACAATGAGCAGTTCTTC CASSQASGGSLGGYNEQFF
. TRBD1 TRBJ1-1 14 TRBV11-3 TGTGCCAGCAGCCCTCACAGGGGTGGCACTGAAGCTTTCTTT CASSPHRGGTEAFF
. TRBD2 TRBJ2-1 17 TRBV15 TGTGCCACCAGCAGAGCCTTTAGCGGGTCGAACTACAATGAGCAGTTCTTC CATSRAFSGSNYNEQFF
once TRBD2 TRBJ2-7 16 TRBV7-2 TGTGCCAGCAGCTTAGTTGGCGGGGGGGATACCTACGAGCAGTACTTC CASSLVGGGDTYEQYF
. TRBD2 TRBJ2-7 14 TRBV2 TGTGCCAGCAGTCGACTAGCGGGAGCCTACGAGCAGTACTTC CASSRLAGAYEQYF
. . TRBJ2-7 11 TRBV19 TGTGCCAGTGGGCCCCGCAACGAGCAGTACTTC CASGPRNEQYF
. . TRBJ2-3 18 TRBV1 TGCACCAGCAGCCATCCCAGGTCAGCGGGGAGTACCACAGATACGCAGTATTTT CTSSHPRSAGSTTDTQYF